This T cell receptor (beta chain) was identified in a study of blood T cell repertoires in COVID-19. Study-level background: Researchers got acute and convalescent COVID-19 samples from the United States, Italy and Spain. Sample material is recorded as cDNA or gDNA derived from T cells, B-cell-depleted T cells, or PBMCs.

In the authors' workflow: Scientists estimated how many nucleated cells there were by amplifying reference gene primers. Measured with immunoSEQ multiplex PCR; TCRdb has only the in-frame clones, and not every one. D and trimming were read from the DNA, whereas the V and J calls and clone size are those reported in that table. The sample carries 130,000 or so clones, more than 70% recorded once. Germline V gives CDR1 LNHNV, CDR2 YYDKDF (reference sequence). The CDR3 is 15 amino acids. Losses at the gene ends were 4 bases for V and 6 bases for J; bases not matched to a gene: 8. Sequencing input: peripheral blood. V and J are TRBV15 and TRBJ1-5, with 8 nucleotides matching TRBD1. The sequence came from a human donor in a cohort sampled during active COVID-19. In DNA form, the CDR3 reads TGTGCCACCAGCACAAACAGGGGGACAGGTCAGCCCCAGCATTTT. It yields the protein CATSTNRGTGQPQHF.